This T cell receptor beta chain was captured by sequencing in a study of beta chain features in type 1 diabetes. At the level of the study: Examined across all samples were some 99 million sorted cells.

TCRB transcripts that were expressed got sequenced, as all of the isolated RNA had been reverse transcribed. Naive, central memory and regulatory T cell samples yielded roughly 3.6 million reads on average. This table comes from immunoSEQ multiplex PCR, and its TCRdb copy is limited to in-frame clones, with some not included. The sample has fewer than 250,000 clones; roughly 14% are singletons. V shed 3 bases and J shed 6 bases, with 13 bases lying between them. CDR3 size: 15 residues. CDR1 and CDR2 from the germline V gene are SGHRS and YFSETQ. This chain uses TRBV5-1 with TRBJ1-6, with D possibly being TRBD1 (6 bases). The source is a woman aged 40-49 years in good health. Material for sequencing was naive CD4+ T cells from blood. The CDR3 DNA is TGCGCCAGCAGCTCGGGGACATCCGTTAATTCACCCCTCCACTTT. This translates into CASSSGTSVNSPLHF.